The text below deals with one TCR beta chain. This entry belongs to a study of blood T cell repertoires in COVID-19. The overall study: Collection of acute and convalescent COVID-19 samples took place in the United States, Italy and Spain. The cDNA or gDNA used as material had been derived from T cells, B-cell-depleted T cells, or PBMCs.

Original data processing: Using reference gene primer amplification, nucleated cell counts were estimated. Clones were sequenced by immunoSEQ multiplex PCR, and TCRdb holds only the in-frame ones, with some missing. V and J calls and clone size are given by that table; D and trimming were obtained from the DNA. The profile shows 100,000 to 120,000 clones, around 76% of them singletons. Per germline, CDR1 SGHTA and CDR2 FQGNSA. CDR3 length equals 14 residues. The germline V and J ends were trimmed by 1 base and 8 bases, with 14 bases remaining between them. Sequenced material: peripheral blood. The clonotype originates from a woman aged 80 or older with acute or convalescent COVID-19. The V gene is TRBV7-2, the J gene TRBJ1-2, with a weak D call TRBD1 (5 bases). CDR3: CASSLVRGSLGYTF. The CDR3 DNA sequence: TGTGCCAGCAGCTTAGTAAGGGGAAGTTTAGGCTACACCTTC. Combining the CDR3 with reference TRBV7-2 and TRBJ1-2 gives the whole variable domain GAGVSQSPSNKVTEKGKDVELRCDPISGHTALYWYRQSLGQGLEFLIYFQGNSAPDKSGLPSDRFSAERTGGSVSTLTIQRTQQEDSAVYLCASSLVRGSLGYTFGSGTRLTVV.